This entry features one TCR beta chain sequence. Its matching antigen is unknown. This sample is part of a study of cytomegalovirus exposure and HLA in healthy donors. Study-wide results and caveats: A further, later analysis showed that HLA-associated TCR beta chains (compared with equally common others) were more clonally expanded.

The V gene's germline CDR1 is SGHTA and CDR2 FQGNSA. V was clipped by 5 bases and J by 4 bases, with 15 bases between them. The CDR3 runs to 15 residues. Researchers ran the PCR with 60 Vbeta and 13 Jbeta primers. Here immunoSEQ multiplex PCR was the method, and the copy in TCRdb shows in-frame clones only, minus some. The sample holds some 240,000 clones; approximately 91% are singletons and the top ten take roughly 1.5%. The rearrangement uses TRBV7-2 and TRBJ1-5, with a tentative D call TRBD1 (6 bases). The clonotype comes from a girl aged 2 to 10 in good health and CMV-seronegative. Material for sequencing was PBMCs. CDR3 coding DNA: TGTGCCAGCAGCGGGGGTGGACAGAGGAATCAGCCCCAGCATTTT. Protein: CASSGGGQRNQPQHF.